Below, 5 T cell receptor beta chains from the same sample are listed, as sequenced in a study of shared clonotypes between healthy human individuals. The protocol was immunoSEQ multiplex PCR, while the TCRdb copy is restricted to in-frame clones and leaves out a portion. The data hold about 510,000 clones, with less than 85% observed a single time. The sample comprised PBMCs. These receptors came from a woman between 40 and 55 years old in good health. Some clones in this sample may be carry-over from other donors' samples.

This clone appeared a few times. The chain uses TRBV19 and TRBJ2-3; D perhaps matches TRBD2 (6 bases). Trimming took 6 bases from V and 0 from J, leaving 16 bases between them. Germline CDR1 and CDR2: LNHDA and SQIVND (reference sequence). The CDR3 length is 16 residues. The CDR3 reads CASSGGAHPSTDTQYF. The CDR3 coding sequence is TGTGCCAGTAGCGGCGGGGCCCATCCTAGCACAGATACGCAGTATTTT.

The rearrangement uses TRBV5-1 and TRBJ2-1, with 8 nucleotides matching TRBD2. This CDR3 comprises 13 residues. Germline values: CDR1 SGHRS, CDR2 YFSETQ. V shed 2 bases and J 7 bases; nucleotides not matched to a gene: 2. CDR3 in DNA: TGCGCCAGCAGCTTAAAGCGGGAGAATGAGCAGTTCTTC. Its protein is CASSLKRENEQFF. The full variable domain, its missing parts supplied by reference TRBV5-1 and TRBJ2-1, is KAGVTQTPRYLIKTRGQQVTLSCSPISGHRSVSWYQQTPGQGLQFLFEYFSETQRNKGNFPGRFSGRQFSNSRSEMNVSTLELGDSALYLCASSLKRENEQFFGPGTRLTVL.

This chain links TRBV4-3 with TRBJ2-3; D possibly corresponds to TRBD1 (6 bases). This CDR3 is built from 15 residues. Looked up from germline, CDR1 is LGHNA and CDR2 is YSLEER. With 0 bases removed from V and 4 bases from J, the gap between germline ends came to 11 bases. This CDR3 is CASSQEGAGPDTQYF. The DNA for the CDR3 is TGCGCCAGCAGCCAAGAGGGGGCGGGCCCAGATACGCAGTATTTT.

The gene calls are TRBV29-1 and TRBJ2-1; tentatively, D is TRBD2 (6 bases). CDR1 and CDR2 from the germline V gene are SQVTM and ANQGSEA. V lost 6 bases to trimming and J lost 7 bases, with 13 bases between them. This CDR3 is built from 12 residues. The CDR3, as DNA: TGCAGCGTCAGACGGGAGTTGAATGAGCAGTTCTTC. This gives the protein CSVRRELNEQFF.

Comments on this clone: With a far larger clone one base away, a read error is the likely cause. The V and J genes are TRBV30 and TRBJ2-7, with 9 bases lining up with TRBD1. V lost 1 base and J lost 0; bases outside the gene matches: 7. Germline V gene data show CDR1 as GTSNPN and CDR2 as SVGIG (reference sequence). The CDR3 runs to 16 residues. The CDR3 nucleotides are TGTGCCTGGAGTGCCTGGACAGGGGTCTACTCCTACGAGCAGTACTTC. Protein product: CAWSAWTGVYSYEQYF.